Presented here are 15 T cell receptor beta chains from one specimen sequenced in a study of blood T cell repertoires in COVID-19. Clones were read by immunoSEQ multiplex PCR, and TCRdb kept only the in-frame ones, dropping some. The sample has some 240,000 clones; approximately 82% are singletons. The sequencing input was peripheral blood. These receptors came from a middle-aged woman who had recovered from COVID-19.

J is TRBJ1-3 and V is TRBV7-8, with unresolved D. The V and J ends lost 4 bases and 4 bases respectively, with 5 bases between them. CDR1 is SGHVS, CDR2 FQNEAQ, per germline. This CDR3 contains 12 residues. The CDR3 loop is CASSSRGNTIYF. The CDR3 nucleotides read TGTGCCAGCAGCTCTAGGGGAAACACCATATATTTT.

The rearrangement uses TRBV5-6 and TRBJ1-3; D uncertain. The V gene lost 1 base and the J gene lost 1 base, with 9 bases spanning the gap. Per germline, CDR1 SGHDT and CDR2 YYEEEE. CDR3 length: 15 amino acids. The CDR3, as DNA: TGTGCCAGCAGCTTGACCCTACGATCTGGAAACACCATATATTTT. It yields the protein CASSLTLRSGNTIYF.

V is TRBV30 and J is TRBJ1-6; TRBD1 aligns across 10 bases. The CDR3 runs to 18 residues. V lost 2 bases and J lost 1; bases outside the gene matches: 8. Germline V CDR1 and CDR2: GTSNPN, SVGIG (reference sequence). CDR3 DNA: TGTGCCTGGAGTCAGGGACAGGGGACAAAATCCTATAATTCACCCCTCCACTTT. Its protein is CAWSQGQGTKSYNSPLHF.

The chain couples TRBV4-2 to TRBJ1-1; 8 bases match TRBD1. This CDR3 region has 12 residues. Germline lookup yields CDR1 LGHNA and CDR2 YNFKEQ. V was clipped by 1 base and J by 8 bases; unmatched bases: 0. CDR3 in DNA: TGTGCCAGCAGCCAAGGGACAGGGGAAGCTTTCTTT. Translated: CASSQGTGEAFF.

The gene calls are TRBV19 and TRBJ2-7, with 8 bases lining up with TRBD2. The germline CDR1 and CDR2 sequences are LNHDA and SQIVND (reference sequence). V lost 2 bases, J lost 5 bases, and 8 bases stayed unmatched. The CDR3 runs to 15 residues. This CDR3 is CASSIKAGEHHEQYF. The CDR3 DNA is TGTGCCAGTAGTATAAAAGCGGGGGAGCACCACGAGCAGTACTTC.

This chain connects TRBV7-2 to TRBJ2-7, with 11 bases aligning to TRBD1. The CDR3 length is 14 residues. The junction had 5 bases not matched to a gene; V was cut back by 6 bases and J by 4 bases. Germline lookup yields CDR1 SGHTA and CDR2 FQGNSA. CDR3 region: CASSKDRGPYEQYF. DNA of the CDR3: TGTGCCAGCAGTAAGGACAGGGGGCCTTACGAGCAGTACTTC.

The chain is built from TRBV18 and TRBJ1-2, with TRBD1 as a possible D gene (5 bases). CDR1 is KGHSH and CDR2 is LQKENI in the germline V gene. This CDR3 comprises 15 residues. Trimming shortened V by 0 bases and J by 6 bases, and 14 bases separated the two germline ends. CDR3 sequence: CASSPPSVTRDGYTF. CDR3 coding DNA: TGTGCCAGCTCACCACCGTCTGTTACCAGGGATGGCTACACCTTC.

The count of this clone is one. V is TRBV7-2 and J is TRBJ2-2, with 8 bases matching TRBD1. Trimming removed 3 bases from V and 8 bases from J; junction bases left unmatched: 5. The CDR3 consists of 14 residues. Germline V gene sequence: CDR1 SGHTA, CDR2 FQGNSA. The chain's CDR3 is CASSLTGEAGELFF. CDR3 in DNA: TGTGCCAGCAGCTTGACAGGGGAGGCGGGGGAGCTGTTTTTT.

The chain couples TRBV10-3 to TRBJ2-7; the match to TRBD1 covers 7 bases. Germline CDR1 ENHRY, CDR2 SYGVKD. The CDR3 consists of 14 residues. Trimming took 4 bases from V and 7 from J; bases not matched to a gene: 10. The CDR3 spells CAISGHDRDGEQYF. The CDR3 DNA reads TGTGCCATCAGTGGGCACGACAGGGATGGTGAGCAGTACTTC.

J is TRBJ2-1 and V is TRBV28; D possibly corresponds to TRBD2 (5 bases). V was trimmed by 3 bases and J by 3 bases, leaving 6 bases between them. Germline V gene sequence: CDR1 MDHEN, CDR2 SYDVKM. The CDR3 totals 13 residues. DNA of the CDR3: TGTGCCAGCAGTTTTGGAGGCTACAATGAGCAGTTCTTC. Encoded protein: CASSFGGYNEQFF.

The J gene is TRBJ2-7, the V gene TRBV3-1 (or the pseudogene TRBV3-2), with TRBD2 as a possible D gene (6 bases). The CDR3 is made up of 15 amino acids. V was pared by 0 bases and J by 6 bases, with 15 bases between. The V gene's germline CDR1 is LGHDT and CDR2 YNNKEL (reference sequence). CDR3 DNA: TGTGCCAGCAGCCAAGATGAGACTAGGTTCTCCGAGCAGTACTTC. Its translation is CASSQDETRFSEQYF.

The chain carries TRBV5-1 and TRBJ1-6; tentatively, D is TRBD1 (5 bases). The CDR3 contains 14 residues. Germline V lookup: CDR1 SGHRS, CDR2 YFSETQ. V lost 4 bases, J lost 8 bases, and 13 bases lay in between. CDR3 bases: TGCGCCAGCAGCCTCTTATCGGGGGATTCACCCCTCCACTTT. Translating gives CASSLLSGDSPLHF. Filled out from reference TRBV5-1 and TRBJ1-6, the complete variable domain reads KAGVTQTPRYLIKTRGQQVTLSCSPISGHRSVSWYQQTPGQGLQFLFEYFSETQRNKGNFPGRFSGRQFSNSRSEMNVSTLELGDSALYLCASSLLSGDSPLHFGNGTRLTVT.

This clone came up a few times. The V gene is TRBV19, the J gene TRBJ1-2, with 7 bases lining up with TRBD1. Trimming took 6 bases from V and 0 from J; bases not matched to a gene: 10. The CDR3 is 16 amino acids. In germline, CDR1 is LNHDA, CDR2 SQIVND (reference sequence). The CDR3 spells CASRGTDHSSNYGYTF. The CDR3 nucleotides are TGTGCCAGTAGGGGGACAGACCACAGTTCTAACTATGGCTACACCTTC.

This clone was picked up a small number of times. V usage is TRBV2 and J usage is TRBJ2-7, with D possibly being TRBD2 (5 bases). The CDR3 has 15 amino acids. CDR1 and CDR2 from the germline V gene are SNHLY and FYNNEI. Trimming stripped 4 bases from V and 5 bases from J, with 18 bases between. The CDR3 DNA reads as TGTGCCAGCAGTGTAGGACTCTCTCAGGTCCACGAGCAGTACTTC. This codes for CASSVGLSQVHEQYF.

V is TRBV5-1 and J is TRBJ2-1; D is possibly TRBD1 (5 bases). CDR1 is SGHRS and CDR2 is YFSETQ in the germline V gene. The CDR3 runs to 13 residues. Trimming removed 2 bases at V and 4 bases at J, with 7 bases between. Here the CDR3 DNA reads TGCGCCAGCAGCTTAAGACAGTACAATGAGCAGTTCTTC. This gives the protein CASSLRQYNEQFF.